A selection of T cell receptor beta chains follows, all from one sample in a study of T-cell memory formation after mild COVID-19. TCRdb re-analysed the 5' RACE reads in MiXCR, keeping a single row per CDR3 protein. Here the sample spans about 180,000 distinct CDR3 sequences, roughly 18% being singletons. Material: PBMCs or a T cell subset sorted from them (not recorded which). These receptors all come from a man between 18 and 35 years old who had mild COVID-19 (a few samples of this study predate the infection). Cell type and time point are not known. Both conserved end residues are part of each CDR3. The D gene is left open where the match is weak. The size of a clone is reported for some rows only, either as once, few or many, or as a class for expanded clones.

cdr3_aa: CASSLDWASGELFF; cdr3_nt: TGTGCCAGCAGCTTAGATTGGGCTTCCGGGGAGCTGTTTTTT; clone_size: few; v_call: TRBV11-2; j_call: TRBJ2-2; d_call: .
cdr3_aa: CASTTGGLTEAFF; cdr3_nt: TGCGCCAGCACAACAGGGGGCCTCACTGAAGCTTTCTTT; clone_size: once; v_call: TRBV5-1; j_call: TRBJ1-1; d_call: TRBD1
cdr3_aa: CASSNPPSETQYF; cdr3_nt: TGTGCCAGCAGCAATCCCCCCTCGGAGACCCAGTACTTC; clone_size: .; v_call: TRBV9; j_call: TRBJ2-5; d_call: .
cdr3_aa: CASSQRRTITAGELFF; cdr3_nt: TGTGCCAGCTCCCAGAGGAGAACAATTACGGCCGGGGAGCTGTTTTTT; clone_size: .; v_call: TRBV12-3/TRBV12-4; j_call: TRBJ2-2; d_call: .
cdr3_aa: CASSKVHSGNTIYF; cdr3_nt: TGTGCCAGCAGCAAGGTGCACTCTGGAAACACCATATATTTT; clone_size: few; v_call: TRBV7-2; j_call: TRBJ1-3; d_call: .
cdr3_aa: CASSFQLGGETQYF; cdr3_nt: TGTGCCAGCAGCTTCCAACTAGGGGGAGAGACCCAGTACTTC; clone_size: few; v_call: TRBV7-2; j_call: TRBJ2-5; d_call: .
cdr3_aa: CASQGQGGEAFF; cdr3_nt: TGTGCCAGCCAAGGACAGGGAGGTGAAGCTTTCTTT; clone_size: few; v_call: TRBV28; j_call: TRBJ1-1; d_call: TRBD1
cdr3_aa: CSAEKPVNYGYTF; cdr3_nt: TGCAGTGCCGAAAAACCGGTAAACTATGGCTACACCTTC; clone_size: few; v_call: TRBV20-1; j_call: TRBJ1-2; d_call: .
cdr3_aa: CASSPSSAGYEQYF; cdr3_nt: TGCGCCAGCAGCCCCTCCTCTGCCGGCTACGAGCAGTACTTC; clone_size: .; v_call: TRBV5-1; j_call: TRBJ2-7; d_call: .
cdr3_aa: CASSPGTSGGLNEQFF; cdr3_nt: TGCGCCAGCAGCCCGGGGACTAGCGGGGGTCTGAATGAGCAGTTCTTC; clone_size: .; v_call: TRBV5-1; j_call: TRBJ2-1; d_call: TRBD2
cdr3_aa: CASNLGLAGQETQYF; cdr3_nt: TGTGCCAGCAACCTGGGACTAGCGGGGCAAGAGACCCAGTACTTC; clone_size: .; v_call: TRBV6-2/TRBV6-3; j_call: TRBJ2-5; d_call: TRBD2
cdr3_aa: CASSLGASTGELFF; cdr3_nt: TGTGCCAGCAGTTTAGGTGCCAGCACCGGGGAGCTGTTTTTT; clone_size: medium-sized; v_call: TRBV12-3/TRBV12-4; j_call: TRBJ2-2; d_call: .
cdr3_aa: CSVGGSGVIWMNTEAFF; cdr3_nt: TGCAGCGTTGGGGGCTCCGGGGTCATTTGGATGAACACTGAAGCTTTCTTT; clone_size: .; v_call: TRBV29-1; j_call: TRBJ1-1; d_call: .
cdr3_aa: CASSQDRGDTQYF; cdr3_nt: TGCGCCAGCAGCCAAGATCGAGGAGATACGCAGTATTTT; clone_size: few; v_call: TRBV4-3; j_call: TRBJ2-3; d_call: .
cdr3_aa: CSANGGNIQYF; cdr3_nt: TGCAGTGCTAACGGGGGCAACATTCAGTACTTC; clone_size: .; v_call: TRBV20-1; j_call: TRBJ2-4; d_call: .
cdr3_aa: CASSWRSGQETQYF; cdr3_nt: TGTGCCAGCAGTTGGAGGTCGGGTCAAGAGACCCAGTACTTC; clone_size: .; v_call: TRBV12-3/TRBV12-4; j_call: TRBJ2-5; d_call: .
cdr3_aa: CASSPSGTFNQPQHF; cdr3_nt: TGTGCCAGCTCTCCTTCCGGGACCTTCAATCAGCCCCAGCATTTT; clone_size: few; v_call: TRBV7-9; j_call: TRBJ1-5; d_call: .
cdr3_aa: CASSRGGTGGYEQFF; cdr3_nt: TGTGCCAGCAGCCGCGGTGGGACAGGGGGTTATGAGCAGTTCTTC; clone_size: few; v_call: TRBV7-2; j_call: TRBJ2-1; d_call: TRBD1
cdr3_aa: CASSDTGQGGTEAFF; cdr3_nt: TGTGCCAGCAGTGATACGGGACAGGGAGGGACTGAAGCTTTCTTT; clone_size: .; v_call: TRBV25-1; j_call: TRBJ1-1; d_call: TRBD1
cdr3_aa: CATSDPQGDRQNIQYF; cdr3_nt: TGTGCCACCAGTGATCCCCAGGGAGATCGCCAAAACATTCAGTACTTC; clone_size: .; v_call: TRBV24-1; j_call: TRBJ2-4; d_call: .
cdr3_aa: CASSKQGKAPTQYF; cdr3_nt: TGTGCCAGCAGTAAACAGGGAAAGGCGCCAACGCAGTATTTT; clone_size: few; v_call: TRBV7-2; j_call: TRBJ2-3; d_call: .
cdr3_aa: CASSWWGQETQYF; cdr3_nt: TGCGCCAGCAGCTGGTGGGGCCAAGAGACCCAGTACTTC; clone_size: few; v_call: TRBV5-1; j_call: TRBJ2-5; d_call: .
cdr3_aa: CSARDLGSTAGKLFF; cdr3_nt: TGCAGTGCTAGAGATCTAGGCTCCACCGCGGGCAAACTGTTTTTT; clone_size: few; v_call: TRBV20-1; j_call: TRBJ1-4; d_call: .
cdr3_aa: CASRGRVDTGELFF; cdr3_nt: TGTGCCAGTCGAGGCAGGGTCGACACCGGGGAGCTGTTTTTT; clone_size: .; v_call: TRBV19; j_call: TRBJ2-2; d_call: .
cdr3_aa: CASSYSKGAGEKLFF; cdr3_nt: TGTGCCAGCAGTTACTCGAAGGGGGCAGGTGAAAAACTGTTTTTT; clone_size: .; v_call: TRBV6-5; j_call: TRBJ1-4; d_call: TRBD1
cdr3_aa: CASSENRVSGYTF; cdr3_nt: TGCGCCAGCAGTGAAAACAGGGTATCTGGCTACACCTTC; clone_size: few; v_call: TRBV10-2; j_call: TRBJ1-2; d_call: .
cdr3_aa: CASSAVGGVSQETQYF; cdr3_nt: TGTGCCAGCAGCGCCGTGGGAGGGGTTAGCCAAGAGACCCAGTACTTC; clone_size: many; v_call: TRBV7-2; j_call: TRBJ2-5; d_call: TRBD2
cdr3_aa: CASSRQQGFGEKLFF; cdr3_nt: TGCGCCAGCAGCCGACAACAGGGCTTTGGGGAAAAACTGTTTTTT; clone_size: few; v_call: TRBV5-1; j_call: TRBJ1-4; d_call: .
cdr3_aa: CASSFSGGAGTDTQYF; cdr3_nt: TGTGCCAGCAGCTTTAGCGGGGGGGCTGGCACAGATACGCAGTATTTT; clone_size: .; v_call: TRBV7-2; j_call: TRBJ2-3; d_call: TRBD2
cdr3_aa: CASSPEGAYGYTF; cdr3_nt: TGTGCCAGCAGCCCTGAGGGGGCGTATGGCTACACCTTC; clone_size: many; v_call: TRBV7-2; j_call: TRBJ1-2; d_call: TRBD1
cdr3_aa: CASSLDPGASTEAFF; cdr3_nt: TGTGCCAGCAGCTTAGATCCGGGGGCTAGCACTGAAGCTTTCTTT; clone_size: .; v_call: TRBV7-2; j_call: TRBJ1-1; d_call: .
cdr3_aa: CASSQVVGGPVAQYF; cdr3_nt: TGTGCCAGCAGCCAAGTCGTCGGGGGTCCTGTGGCCCAGTACTTC; clone_size: .; v_call: TRBV4-2; j_call: TRBJ2-5; d_call: .
cdr3_aa: CASSLRPGTNEKLFF; cdr3_nt: TGTGCCAGCAGTCTCAGGCCGGGTACTAATGAAAAACTGTTTTTT; clone_size: few; v_call: TRBV27; j_call: TRBJ1-4; d_call: .
cdr3_aa: CATSTGANTGELFF; cdr3_nt: TGTGCCACCAGTACGGGGGCGAACACCGGGGAGCTGTTTTTT; clone_size: .; v_call: TRBV24-1; j_call: TRBJ2-2; d_call: .
cdr3_aa: CASRTGNGANVLTF; cdr3_nt: TGTGCCAGCAGGACAGGGAACGGGGCCAACGTCCTGACTTTC; clone_size: .; v_call: TRBV12-3/TRBV12-4; j_call: TRBJ2-6; d_call: TRBD1
cdr3_aa: CASSLGSGNAEPQHF; cdr3_nt: TGTGCCAGCAGCTTAGGTTCCGGAAACGCTGAGCCCCAGCATTTT; clone_size: .; v_call: TRBV7-9; j_call: TRBJ1-5; d_call: .
cdr3_aa: CASSSRGPTLDEQYF; cdr3_nt: TGTGCCAGCAGCTCGAGGGGGCCTACGCTGGACGAGCAGTACTTC; clone_size: .; v_call: TRBV5-6; j_call: TRBJ2-7; d_call: TRBD1
cdr3_aa: CASSHPGGLGTVLKETQYF; cdr3_nt: TGTGCCAGCAGTCACCCTGGGGGACTAGGCACCGTCCTCAAAGAGACCCAGTACTTC; clone_size: few; v_call: TRBV25-1; j_call: TRBJ2-5; d_call: TRBD2
cdr3_aa: CASSYDGNNEKLFF; cdr3_nt: TGTGCCAGCAGCTATGACGGCAATAATGAAAAACTGTTTTTT; clone_size: .; v_call: TRBV7-9; j_call: TRBJ1-4; d_call: .
cdr3_aa: CASSLASGLPGSTQYF; cdr3_nt: TGTGCCAGCAGCTTAGCATCGGGTCTCCCAGGTAGTACGCAGTATTTT; clone_size: .; v_call: TRBV7-9; j_call: TRBJ2-3; d_call: .
cdr3_aa: CASSQGTDSNEQFF; cdr3_nt: TGTGCCAGCAGCCAGGGGACAGACTCCAATGAGCAGTTCTTC; clone_size: few; v_call: TRBV5-8; j_call: TRBJ2-1; d_call: TRBD1
cdr3_aa: CASSQGTSGASDTQYF; cdr3_nt: TGTGCCAGCAGCCAGGGGACTAGCGGGGCATCAGATACGCAGTATTTT; clone_size: .; v_call: TRBV9; j_call: TRBJ2-3; d_call: TRBD2